The 4 T cell receptor beta chains in this list originate from one sample, sequenced in a study of T cell responses to AZD1222 COVID-19 vaccine. The repertoire was sequenced with immunoSEQ multiplex PCR; TCRdb's copy has only in-frame clones and lacks some. The table has about 53,000 clones, around 85% seen once. This sample comprised peripheral blood, obtained on day 0 of AZD1222 vaccination. The receptors derive from an adult in good health.

This clone counts as large. CDR3 sequence (DNA): TGTGCCAGCAGCCAGATCAGCGGGAGTATGGACACCGGGGAGCTGTTTTTT. As protein: CASSQISGSMDTGELFF. This chain joins TRBV7-6 and TRBJ2-2; 8 bases are a match to TRBD2. CDR3 length equals 17 residues. The trim removed 5 bases at V and 3 bases at J, leaving 11 bases unmatched. Germline V CDR1 and CDR2: SGHVS, FNYEAQ.

This clone appeared a single time. The J gene is TRBJ2-7, the V gene TRBV11-2; tentative D call: TRBD2 (6 bases). Per the germline V gene, CDR1 is SGHAT and CDR2 is FQNNGV. With 5 bases removed from V and 9 bases from J, the gap between germline ends came to 14 bases. There are 12 residues in the CDR3. The CDR3 region has the DNA TGTGCCAGCAGCCGAGGGCTGGGAGGGCAGTACTTC. Its protein product is CASSRGLGGQYF. Drawing the rest from reference TRBV11-2 and TRBJ2-7, the complete variable domain is EAGVAQSPRYKIIEKRQSVAFWCNPISGHATLYWYQQILGQGPKLLIQFQNNGVVDDSQLPKDRFSAERLKGVDSTLKIQPAKLEDSAVYLCASSRGLGGQYFGPGTRLTVT.

V is TRBV7-3 and J is TRBJ2-1; 7 nucleotides line up with TRBD2. Germline assignment: CDR1 SGHTA and CDR2 FQGTGA. V lost 5 bases to trimming and J lost 6 bases; unmatched junction nucleotides: 7. The CDR3 is 14 residues long. The CDR3 nucleotides are TGTGCCAGCAGCCCGGGACTACCCTCCAATGAGCAGTTCTTC. Its translation is CASSPGLPSNEQFF.

This chain connects TRBV19 to TRBJ1-2, with TRBD1 matching 8 bases. Unmatched junction bases numbered 11, after V lost 6 bases and J lost 2 bases. Germline V gene data show CDR1 as LNHDA and CDR2 as SQIVND (reference sequence). The length of the CDR3 is 16 residues. CDR3 residues: CASSAVPGQVNYGYTF. CDR3 in DNA: TGTGCCAGTAGCGCCGTCCCGGGACAGGTCAACTATGGCTACACCTTC.